Shown below are 15 T cell receptor beta chains from a single sample sequenced in a study of OX40 agonist ivuxolimab in advanced cancers. Repertoires were generated with immunoSEQ multiplex PCR, while TCRdb's copy carries only in-frame clones and drops some. The sample lists roughly 50,000 clones, 70% to 90% occurring once. Source: CD4+ or CD8+ T cells sorted from blood, taken in a trial of the OX40 agonist ivuxolimab. Receptors originate from an adult with an advanced solid tumor such as melanoma, head and neck, liver or kidney cancer.

The V call is TRBV7-7, the J call TRBJ2-3, with 14 bases lining up with TRBD2. Per germline, CDR1 SSHAT and CDR2 FNYEAQ (reference sequence). The CDR3 is made up of 17 amino acids. V was clipped by 5 bases and J by 5 bases; unmatched bases: 9. The DNA for the CDR3 is TGTGCCAGCAGCCTCGGGACTAGCGGGGGAGGTTTAGATACGCAGTATTTT. Amino acid sequence: CASSLGTSGGGLDTQYF.

The CDR3 DNA is TGTGCCAGCAGCGACCCGTCTAGCGGGAGCGAGCACGGGGAGCTGTTTTTT. This encodes CASSDPSSGSEHGELFF. The V call is TRBV9, the J call TRBJ2-2; 10 bases line up with TRBD2. CDR1 is SGDLS, CDR2 YYNGEE, per germline. The ends lost 3 bases at V and 7 bases at J; junction bases unmatched: 12. This CDR3 contains 17 residues. The entire variable domain, with the rest obtained from reference TRBV9 and TRBJ2-2, is as follows: DSGVTQTPKHLITATGQRVTLRCSPRSGDLSVYWYQQSLDQGLQFLIQYYNGEERAKGNILERFSAQQFPDLHSELNLSSLELGDSALYFCASSDPSSGSEHGELFFGEGSRLTVL.

In its sample, this clone was seen once. J is TRBJ2-1 and V is TRBV19; 11 bases align to TRBD1. Trimming removed 3 bases from V and 9 bases from J; junction bases left unmatched: 13. This CDR3 is built from 17 residues. Germline CDR1 reads LNHDA; CDR2 reads SQIVND (reference sequence). The CDR3 is CASSIPQGQGAWGEQFF. For the CDR3, the DNA is TGTGCCAGTAGTATCCCTCAAGGACAGGGGGCGTGGGGTGAGCAGTTCTTC.

The gene calls are TRBV15 and TRBJ2-7; maybe TRBD1 (5 bases). CDR3 length: 13 amino acids. V lost 1 base and J 2 bases, leaving 6 bases between the germline ends. Germline CDR1 LNHNV, CDR2 YYDKDF (reference sequence). CDR3 sequence reads: CATSRGQTYEQYF. CDR3 nucleotides: TGTGCCACCAGCAGAGGACAGACCTACGAGCAGTACTTC.

V is TRBV23-1 and J is TRBJ1-4; D gene uncertain. TRBV23-1 is given ORF status, its function remaining uncertain. This CDR3 is 16 amino acids long. With 4 bases removed from V and 3 bases from J, the gap between germline ends came to 15 bases. CDR3 residues: CASSLGGKGPNEKLFF. CDR3 sequence (DNA): TGCGCCAGCAGTCTGGGTGGGAAAGGTCCTAATGAAAAACTGTTTTTT.

This sequence joins TRBV2 and TRBJ2-7, with a weak D call TRBD2 (6 bases). Germline V gene lookup returns CDR1 SNHLY and CDR2 FYNNEI. V lost 3 bases and J 2 bases, leaving 20 bases between the germline ends. The CDR3 spans 17 residues. The CDR3 sequence is CASSDSGLTQVTYEQYF. Written as DNA, the CDR3 is TGTGCCAGCAGTGACTCGGGACTCACACAAGTAACCTACGAGCAGTACTTC. Looking up the rest from reference TRBV2 and TRBJ2-7 gives the full variable domain: EPEVTQTPSHQVTQMGQEVILRCVPISNHLYFYWYRQILGQKVEFLVSFYNNEISEKSEIFDDQFSVERPDGSNFTLKIRSTKLEDSAMYFCASSDSGLTQVTYEQYFGPGTRLTVT.

The rearrangement links TRBV7-9 to TRBJ1-5, with a weak D call TRBD1 (5 bases). This CDR3 has 14 residues. Germline V lookup: CDR1 SEHNR, CDR2 FQNEAQ (reference sequence). V shed 5 bases and J shed 7 bases, with 15 bases lying between them. CDR3 nucleotide sequence: TGTGCCAGCAGCAAAACAGGAAGAGGGCAGCCCCAGCATTTT. Translation gives CASSKTGRGQPQHF. Combining the CDR3 with reference TRBV7-9 and TRBJ1-5 gives the whole variable domain DTGVSQNPRHKITKRGQNVTFRCDPISEHNRLYWYRQTLGQGPEFLTYFQNEAQLEKSRLLSDRFSAERPKGSFSTLEIQRTEQGDSAMYLCASSKTGRGQPQHFGDGTRLSIL.

CDR3 amino acids: CASSLDGSSFYNEQFF. CDR3 nucleotides: TGTGCCAGCAGTTTAGATGGATCAAGCTTTTACAATGAGCAGTTCTTC. The gene calls are TRBV27 and TRBJ2-1; D call uncertain. Per germline, CDR1 MNHEY and CDR2 SMNVEV (reference sequence). Trimming removed 2 bases at V and 4 bases at J, with 15 bases between. CDR3 length: 16 amino acids.

This sequence joins TRBV4-3 and TRBJ2-1, with D possibly matching TRBD2 (7 bases). The CDR3 is 15 amino acids. V lost 1 base, J lost 4 bases, and 11 bases lay in between. CDR1 and CDR2 (germline): LGHNA, YSLEER. CDR3: CASSQAGGMYNEQFF. As DNA, the CDR3 is TGCGCCAGCAGCCAAGCGGGGGGCATGTACAATGAGCAGTTCTTC.

The rearrangement links TRBV7-6 to TRBJ1-5, with 9 nucleotides matching TRBD1. Per germline, CDR1 SGHVS and CDR2 FNYEAQ. J gave up 4 bases and V 1 base, and 11 bases lay outside the gene matches. This CDR3 spans 18 amino acids. The CDR3 sequence is CASSLVRGTGKGNQPQHF. The CDR3 DNA follows: TGTGCCAGCAGCTTAGTTAGGGGGACAGGGAAGGGGAATCAGCCCCAGCATTTT.

In its sample, this clone was seen once. The genes are TRBV4-3 and TRBJ2-5, with a possible D match to TRBD2 (6 bases). The CDR3 sequence is 18 residues long. The germline V and J ends were trimmed by 1 base and 2 bases, with 20 bases remaining between them. Germline values: CDR1 LGHNA, CDR2 YSLEER. The CDR3 region is CASSQGLSEGARQETQYF. CDR3 sequence (DNA): TGCGCCAGCAGCCAAGGGCTCTCGGAGGGAGCCCGTCAAGAGACCCAGTACTTC.

The chain employs TRBV30 and TRBJ1-2; 7 bases align to TRBD1. The V gene end was trimmed by 5 bases and the J gene end by 8 bases; junction bases not matched to a gene: 11. The CDR3 is 13 amino acids. Germline loops: CDR1 GTSNPN, CDR2 SVGIG (reference sequence). Here the CDR3 DNA reads TGTGCCTGGCGACAGGGATGGGGTGACGGCTACACCTTC. Translation: CAWRQGWGDGYTF. The full variable domain, rest sourced from reference TRBV30 and TRBJ1-2, is SQTIHQWPATLVQPVGSPLSLECTVEGTSNPNLYWYRQAAGRGLQLLFYSVGIGQISSEVPQNLSASRPQDRQFILSSKKLLLSDSGFYLCAWRQGWGDGYTFGSGTRLTVV.

The chain couples TRBV4-3 to TRBJ2-5; TRBD1 is a possible D gene (6 bases). The germline V gene encodes CDR1 LGHNA and CDR2 YSLEER. This CDR3 is 14 amino acids long. Trimming cost V 3 bases and J 1 base, with 9 bases left between them. Here the CDR3 reads CASSHLGGQETQYF. CDR3 sequence (DNA): TGCGCCAGCAGCCACTTAGGGGGCCAAGAGACCCAGTACTTC.

The gene calls are TRBV7-9 and TRBJ1-1; D unresolved. Germline values: CDR1 SEHNR, CDR2 FQNEAQ (reference sequence). V gave up 5 bases and J gave up 1 base, with 2 bases separating them. The CDR3 runs 11 residues. CDR3 nucleotide sequence: TGTGCCAGCAGCCGGAACACTGAAGCTTTCTTT. This gives the protein CASSRNTEAFF.

The chain is built from TRBV7-9 and TRBJ2-7, with TRBD1 as a possible D gene (5 bases). Germline assignment: CDR1 SEHNR and CDR2 FQNEAQ (reference sequence). Trimming removed 3 bases from V and 3 bases from J, with 6 bases in between. This CDR3 has 12 amino acids. CDR3 residues: CASSLTVYEQYF. The CDR3 coding sequence is TGTGCCAGCAGCTTGACAGTCTACGAGCAGTACTTC.